This T cell receptor beta chain was sequenced in a study of T cell responses to AZD1222 COVID-19 vaccine (dated by TCRdb to about 2021). Turning to the overall study: AZD1222 recipients given second doses at about 4 weeks or at about 12 weeks were pooled, since spike-specific TCR depth and breadth were not found to differ between the two schedules. A total of about 250 trial participants underwent TCR sequencing, of whom 200 to 220 had received two doses of AZD1222 and around 25 had received two doses of the MenACWY control vaccine. Enrollment into the trials was organized by age into subgroups of 18-55, 56-69 and 70-plus years, and those subgroups contained 148, 28 and 57 TCR-sequenced participants, respectively.

The CDR3 regions of human TCRbeta chains were analyzed by immunosequencing. The authors' analysis ran thus. Repertoire TCRs were checked for matches against a reference library of SARS-CoV-2-specific TCRs that had been generated using the MIRA antigen-specificity platform. Breadth meant the fraction of unique TCRs that were SARS-CoV-2-associated, whereas depth meant the fraction of total T cells that were SARS-CoV-2-associated. Using the MIRA data, each spike-specific TCR was assigned both to the spike region to which the TCR was reactive and to a CD4 or CD8 class. Log10-transformed breadth and depth values were compared by one-way ANOVA with Sidak's multiple comparisons tests. In TCRdb, the immuneACCESS table is reduced to in-frame sequences with V and J assigned. These tables do not hold every clone; where another copy was compared, an unresolved V gene accounts for under half, and the others remain unexplained. V, J and clone size reflect that table, while D and trimming were determined from the DNA. The sample table contains 100,000 to 140,000 clones; only one count was recorded for under 95% of them. The ten largest make up around 20% of the sample.

Study-wide conclusions, independent of this receptor: Conclusions about previously exposed vaccinees are limited, since just a handful of AZD1222 recipients were seropositive for SARS-CoV-2 at baseline. No day 14 peak-response samples were available, so repertoires were characterized only after the peak T cell response. Participants were mostly white British and included more females than males, and it was suggested by the authors that clonal diversity may have been underestimated. Vaccine-associated CD4 TCRs spanned the whole spike protein, with dominant responses in regions 160-218 and 743-854. The 56-69-year group was small, and its depth increase did not reach significance, likely because of low power. Nearly half of unique spike-specific TCRs reportedly recognized epitopes outside regions mutated in the B.1.351 and B.1.1.7 variants. Spike-specific TCR breadth and depth rose significantly after two AZD1222 doses compared with day 0 and with MenACWY recipients.

Remarks on this clone: It has no known antigen specificity. Per-base quality was not reported, and no clone a single base away is much larger than it.

The time point label on this specimen signifies: baseline before first vaccination. The vaccinee samples were drawn from two UK trials, COV001 and COV002, one of which was a single-blind randomized controlled phase 2/3 trial testing AZD1222 (ChAdOx1 nCoV-19) in healthy adults. Trial participant PBMC samples were collected at day 0 and day 28 after the second dose for TCRbeta chain sequencing. V sheds 4 bases and J sheds 7 bases, leaving 17 bases between their ends. Including the terminal cysteine and phenylalanine, the CDR3 comprises 15 residues. The CDR3 DNA has 45 bases and is translated from base 1. Looking up the germline V gene (reference sequence) yields CDR1 SGHNT and CDR2 YYREEE.

The rearranged chain carries TRBV5-4 and TRBJ2-2; TRBD1 is perhaps the D gene, given 6 matching bases. This receptor was obtained from an adult in good health. Sequencing was performed on peripheral blood, taken on day 0 of AZD1222 vaccination. CDR3 sequence: CASSPGGGRYGELFF. The nucleotides read TGTGCCAGCAGCCCGGGTGGGGGCCGATACGGGGAGCTGTTTTTT.